The 8 T cell receptor beta chains given below trace back to one sample, sequenced in a study of T cell responses to AZD1222 COVID-19 vaccine. Generated by immunoSEQ multiplex PCR, the TCRdb table keeps only in-frame clones and is missing some. The sample shows under 80,000 clones, 65% to 85% of them seen only once. The input for sequencing was peripheral blood, taken 28 days after the second AZD1222 dose. Receptors were obtained from an adult who received the AZD1222 COVID-19 vaccine.

The rearrangement links TRBV7-2 to TRBJ1-5; no firm D call. V lost 1 base, J lost 5 bases, and 6 bases lay in between. From germline, CDR1 is SGHTA and CDR2 FQGNSA. This CDR3 has 13 amino acids. The CDR3 DNA follows: TGTGCCAGCAGCTTAGTGATCGATCAGCCCCAGCATTTT. It is translated as CASSLVIDQPQHF.

This chain links TRBV6-1 with TRBJ1-1, with D possibly matching TRBD1 (5 bases). Trimming shortened V by 2 bases and J by 6 bases, and 16 bases separated the two germline ends. The CDR3 is 15 amino acids. Germline lookup yields CDR1 MNHNS and CDR2 SASEGT. The CDR3 nucleotides read TGTGCCAGCAGTGAAATGTCAGGGTTTTTCGCTGAAGCTTTCTTT. Protein product: CASSEMSGFFAEAFF.

The gene calls are TRBV21-1 and TRBJ2-1. TRBV21-1 is recorded as a pseudogene. This CDR3 contains 15 residues. The CDR3 region is CASRKGRTRDNEQFF. CDR3 nucleotide sequence: TGTGCCAGCAGAAAAGGAAGGACCCGCGACAATGAGCAGTTCTTC.

V is TRBV7-9 and J is TRBJ1-1; D is undetermined. V was clipped by 4 bases and J by 5 bases, with 5 bases between them. CDR3 size: 11 residues. The germline gives CDR1 SEHNR, CDR2 FQNEAQ (reference sequence). CDR3 sequence reads: CASSSGTEAFF. CDR3 coding DNA: TGTGCCAGCAGCTCAGGAACTGAAGCTTTCTTT.

This clone was seen only once. V usage is TRBV6-2 or TRBV6-3 and J usage is TRBJ2-7; the D gene is possibly TRBD2 (5 bases). Between the trimmed V and J ends, which lost 4 bases and 6 bases, there was a span of 10 bases. The CDR3 covers 12 residues. From germline, CDR1 is MNHEY and CDR2 SVGEGT. The CDR3 here is CASSSLAGEQYF. CDR3 DNA: TGTGCCAGCAGTTCCCTAGCTGGCGAGCAGTACTTC.

This chain joins TRBV19 and TRBJ2-1; D remains ambiguous. CDR1 LNHDA and CDR2 SQIVND come from the germline V gene (reference sequence). The CDR3 consists of 14 residues. With 3 bases removed from V and 11 bases from J, the gap between germline ends came to 17 bases. Here the CDR3 reads CASSILFQEKKQFF. The CDR3 bases are TGTGCCAGTAGTATCTTATTTCAGGAGAAAAAGCAGTTCTTC.

V is TRBV6-5 and J is TRBJ1-4, with 7 nucleotides matching TRBD1. After removal of 2 bases from V and 5 bases from J, the junction contained 8 bases not matched to a gene. The germline gives CDR1 MNHEY, CDR2 SVGAGI. CDR3 length equals 16 residues. CDR3 in amino acids: CASSYDPGQINEKLFF. The DNA for the CDR3 is TGTGCCAGCAGTTACGATCCGGGACAGATAAATGAAAAACTGTTTTTT.

The rearrangement uses TRBV28 and TRBJ1-4; 9 bases map to TRBD1. The V and J ends lost 4 bases and 8 bases, in that order; junction bases with no gene match: 2. This CDR3 has 13 residues. Germline V gene sequence: CDR1 MDHEN, CDR2 SYDVKM. In nucleotides, the CDR3 is TGTGCCAGCAGTTCCGGACAGGGGGAAAAACTGTTTTTT. Translating gives CASSSGQGEKLFF.